The rows below give T cell receptor beta chains drawn from one sample of a study of cytomegalovirus exposure and HLA in healthy donors. Clones were sequenced by immunoSEQ multiplex PCR, and TCRdb holds only the in-frame ones, with some missing. The sample carries some 130,000 clones, roughly four fifths recorded once. Material: PBMCs. Receptors originate from a woman between 50 and 59 years old in good health and CMV-seronegative. The CDR3 runs from the conserved cysteine through the conserved F or W. D genes are given only for firm matches. Where a row states a size, it is once, few, many or the class of an expanded clone; other rows omit it.

d_call j_call v_call clone_size cdr3_nt cdr3_aa
NA TRBJ1-1 TRBV19 NA TGTGCCAGTAGTATAACCCCTAGTAGTCTGAACACTGAAGCTTTCTTT CASSITPSSLNTEAFF
NA TRBJ2-1 TRBV7-9 NA TGTGCCAGCAGGTTCCTTCAGGGTAATGAGCAGTTCTTC CASRFLQGNEQFF
NA TRBJ1-1 TRBV19 NA TGTGCCAGTAAGGGCCGGGGGGCTAAAATGAACACTGAAGCTTTCTTT CASKGRGAKMNTEAFF
NA TRBJ1-5 TRBV16 NA TGTGCCAGCAGCCAAACCCAAGCAGTAGGGGTTGGCGGTAGCAATCAGCCCCAGCATTTT CASSQTQAVGVGGSNQPQHF
NA TRBJ2-5 TRBV30 NA TGTGCCTGGAGTGTACGAGGGGGAGAGACCCAGTACTTC CAWSVRGGETQYF
TRBD2 TRBJ2-1 TRBV9 NA TGTGCCAGCACCTGGGGGGGAGGGCCAATCAATGAGCAGTTCTTC CASTWGGGPINEQFF
TRBD1 TRBJ2-6 TRBV5-1 NA TGCGCCAGCAGCTTGGCCCCTGGGGACAGGGTACTCTCTGGGGCCAACGTCCTGACTTTC CASSLAPGDRVLSGANVLTF
NA TRBJ2-4 TRBV5-6 NA TGTGCCCGCTCGGCGGACAGTCTGGTCCATGGGGCCAAAAACATTCAGTACTTC CARSADSLVHGAKNIQYF
NA TRBJ1-5 TRBV7-2 few TGTGCCAGCAGCTTAGAGGGAGTGAGCAATCAGCCCCAGCATTTT CASSLEGVSNQPQHF
NA TRBJ1-2 TRBV7-9 once TGTGCCAGCAGCGCAGGGGCTTGGGGAAGCGCGTGGGGCTACACCTTC CASSAGAWGSAWGYTF
NA TRBJ1-1 TRBV6-1 few TGTGCCAGCAGTGGCCCAGACAGGAGAAACACTGAAGCTTTCTTT CASSGPDRRNTEAFF
NA TRBJ1-1 TRBV14 NA TGTGCCAGCAGCCAAGATCAGGCGGGCCCAGGATCGAACACTGAAGCTTTCTTT CASSQDQAGPGSNTEAFF
NA TRBJ2-3 TRBV7-2 few TGTGCCAGCAGCTTAGCGTCTAGCTTTCAAGATACGCAGTATTTT CASSLASSFQDTQYF
TRBD1 TRBJ1-2 TRBV5-6 NA TGTGCCAGCAGCCCAGGGACAGGGGCTAACTATGGCTACCCCTTC CASSPGTGANYGYPF
TRBD2 TRBJ2-4 TRBV2 few TGTGCCAGCAGTGAAGCGCGGGGGGCGGAAAACATTCAGTACTTC CASSEARGAENIQYF
NA TRBJ2-1 TRBV4-2 NA TGTGCCAGCAGCCAAGAGCCCAGGGAGGACAATGAGCAGTTCTTC CASSQEPREDNEQFF
NA TRBJ2-2 TRBV5-1 many TGCGCCAGCAGCCTAAAGAACACCGGGGAGCTGTTTTTT CASSLKNTGELFF
TRBD2 TRBJ2-1 TRBV6-5 few TGTGCCAGCAGCCTAAGCGGAAGCGGGGTGTGGGAGCAGTTCTTC CASSLSGSGVWEQFF
NA TRBJ1-5 TRBV14 NA TGTGCCAGCAGCCGTGGGGCAGAAAATAGCAATCAGCCCCAGCATTTT CASSRGAENSNQPQHF
TRBD1 TRBJ1-1 TRBV7-3 NA TGTGCCAGCAGCCGGGACGGGACAGGCACTGAAGCTTTCTTT CASSRDGTGTEAFF
NA TRBJ1-2 TRBV4-1 NA TGCGCCAGCAGCACGCTCGGGGGTCTGAGTGGCTACACCTTC CASSTLGGLSGYTF
NA TRBJ1-5 TRBV6-5 NA TGTGCCAGCAGGCGGGGGGATAGCAATCAGCCCCAGCATTTT CASRRGDSNQPQHF
TRBD2 TRBJ2-1 TRBV9 NA TGTGCCAGCAGCTCATTTGGACTAGCGGGAAATAATGAGCAGTTCTTC CASSSFGLAGNNEQFF
TRBD2 TRBJ2-1 TRBV27 NA TGTGCCAGCAGCCCACCCCAGCGGGAGGCCTTTTACAATGAGCAGTTCTTC CASSPPQREAFYNEQFF
TRBD1 TRBJ1-1 TRBV4-2 NA TGTGCCAGCAGCCAAGGACAGGGGTTCGACACTGAAGCTTTCTTT CASSQGQGFDTEAFF
TRBD2 TRBJ2-7 TRBV7-2 NA TGTGCCAGCAGCTTAGTTACTAGCGGATATTCCTACGAGCAGTACTTC CASSLVTSGYSYEQYF
TRBD1 TRBJ2-2 TRBV29-1 NA TGCAGCGTCCGGAGCCGGGACAGATATACCGGGGAGCTGTTTTTT CSVRSRDRYTGELFF
TRBD1 TRBJ1-3 TRBV27 once TGTGCCAGCAGTTTAATGACAGGGCCTGGAAACACCATATATTTT CASSLMTGPGNTIYF
NA TRBJ1-1 TRBV5-1 NA TGCGCCAGCAGCTTGGTCCAGGGAATCACCACTGAAGCTTTCTTT CASSLVQGITTEAFF
NA TRBJ2-1 TRBV18 NA TGTGCCAGCTCCCACCTCCGGGACACATACAATGAGCAGTTCTTC CASSHLRDTYNEQFF
TRBD1 TRBJ1-1 TRBV6-1 NA TGTGCCAGCAGTGAAACAGGGACAGGGGAATGGACTGAAGCTTTCTTT CASSETGTGEWTEAFF
TRBD1 TRBJ1-1 TRBV5-1 once TGCGCCAGCAGCTTGGTAGGGGCAGGGGGCCTCTTCACTGAAGCTTTCTTT CASSLVGAGGLFTEAFF
NA TRBJ1-2 TRBV6-6 NA TGTGCCAGCAGCGCAAAGGGGCGCGACTATGGCTACACCTTC CASSAKGRDYGYTF
TRBD2 TRBJ2-3 TRBV9 NA TGTGCCAGCAGCACCGGGACTATCGACTCAGATACGCAGTATTTT CASSTGTIDSDTQYF
NA TRBJ1-1 TRBV14 few TGTGCCAGCAGCCTATTAAGACAGATTACGAACACTGAAGCTTTCTTT CASSLLRQITNTEAFF
NA TRBJ2-7 TRBV28 few TGTGCCAGCAGGAGAGGCTACGAGCAGTACTTC CASRRGYEQYF
TRBD2 TRBJ2-1 TRBV2 NA TGTGCCAGCAGTGCCATAGCGGGGAGCTCCTACAATGAGCAGTTCTTC CASSAIAGSSYNEQFF
NA TRBJ1-5 TRBV25-1 NA TGTGCCAGCAGTGAATATGGGGGGGGAGGCAATCAGCCCCAGCATTTT CASSEYGGGGNQPQHF
TRBD2 TRBJ2-3 TRBV2 NA TGTGCCAGCAGCCGCCACCGGGGGACTAGCGGGTATAGCACAGATACGCAGTATTTT CASSRHRGTSGYSTDTQYF
NA TRBJ2-5 TRBV28 NA TGTGCCAGCACCAAAGCGGTCATGTACCAAGAGACCCAGTACTTC CASTKAVMYQETQYF
TRBD1 TRBJ1-4 TRBV28 NA TGTGCCAGCAGTCCCCACAGGGGAAATGGGGAAAAACTGTTTTTT CASSPHRGNGEKLFF
NA TRBJ1-5 TRBV18 NA TGTGCCAGCTCAACGGACAGACTTAGCAATCAGCCCCAGCATTTT CASSTDRLSNQPQHF
TRBD1 TRBJ1-5 TRBV7-9 NA TGTGCCAGCAGTCCGGGGACAGGGATGGGGTTTGATCAGCCCCAGCATTTT CASSPGTGMGFDQPQHF